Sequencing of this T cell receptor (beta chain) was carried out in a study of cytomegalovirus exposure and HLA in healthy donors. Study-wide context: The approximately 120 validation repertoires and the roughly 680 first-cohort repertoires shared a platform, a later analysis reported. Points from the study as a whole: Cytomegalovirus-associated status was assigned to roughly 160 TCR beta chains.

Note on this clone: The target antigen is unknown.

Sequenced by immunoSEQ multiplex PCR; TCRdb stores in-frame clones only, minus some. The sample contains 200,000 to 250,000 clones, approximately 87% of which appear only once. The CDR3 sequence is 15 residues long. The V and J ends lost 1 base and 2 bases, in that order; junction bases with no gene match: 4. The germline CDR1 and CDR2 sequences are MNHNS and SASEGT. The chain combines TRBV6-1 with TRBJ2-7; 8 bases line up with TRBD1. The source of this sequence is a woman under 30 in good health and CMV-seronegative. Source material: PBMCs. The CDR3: CASSEGPGQAYEQYF. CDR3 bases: TGTGCCAGCAGTGAAGGACCGGGACAGGCCTACGAGCAGTACTTC.